Listed here are 14 T cell receptor beta chains from one sample, sequenced in a study of CD8+ T cells in alopecia areata. Once sorted, CD4+ cells from about 5 patients yielded CD25+CD127- cells. Following extraction, RNA underwent reverse transcription to cDNA, which served as the sequencing template. The repertoire was sequenced with immunoSEQ multiplex PCR; TCRdb's copy has only in-frame clones and lacks some. The sample has approximately 40,000 clones; under 65% are singletons. What was sequenced was CD4+ Tregs sorted from blood. The receptors come from a human donor with alopecia areata.

This sequence joins TRBV7-9 and TRBJ1-3, with D possibly matching TRBD1 (6 bases). CDR3 length: 19 residues. The germline V and J ends were trimmed by 3 bases and 6 bases, with 27 bases remaining between them. The germline V gene has CDR1 SEHNR and CDR2 FQNEAQ (reference sequence). CDR3 loop: CASSFRTVRDLKPKNTIYF. In nucleotides, the CDR3 is TGTGCCAGCAGCTTTAGGACAGTTCGGGACCTCAAACCCAAAAACACCATATATTTT.

This clone was observed a few times. The gene calls are TRBV10-3 and TRBJ1-1, with D possibly matching TRBD1 (5 bases). CDR1 ENHRY and CDR2 SYGVKD come from the germline V gene. Trimming removed 8 bases from V and 1 base from J, with 11 bases in between. This CDR3 contains 13 residues. The CDR3 nucleotides are TGTGCCATCTCTGGGGCCCAGAACACTGAAGCTTTCTTT. Protein product: CAISGAQNTEAFF.

The V and J genes are TRBV10-3 and TRBJ1-2; 10 nucleotides agree with TRBD1. V was pared by 11 bases and J by 2 bases, with 11 bases of the junction left unmatched. There are 15 residues in the CDR3. The V gene's germline CDR1 is ENHRY and CDR2 SYGVKD. The CDR3 sequence is CAAQRRTGGNYGYTF. The CDR3 DNA reads as TGTGCCGCACAGCGCAGGACAGGGGGAAACTATGGCTACACCTTC.

This clone has a handful of counts. This rearrangement joins TRBV29-1 to TRBJ1-2, with D perhaps TRBD1 (6 bases). V dropped 4 bases and J dropped 4 bases, with 13 bases sitting between them. CDR1 is SQVTM, CDR2 ANQGSEA, per germline. The CDR3 has 13 amino acids. The CDR3 loop reads CSVAFLGGYGYTF. CDR3 sequence (DNA): TGCAGCGTTGCTTTTCTAGGGGGCTATGGCTACACCTTC.

The chain has TRBV7-6 and TRBJ2-7; D assignment may be TRBD1 or TRBD2 (6 bases each). The CDR3 covers 15 residues. CDR1 and CDR2 from the germline V gene are SGHVS and FNYEAQ. Trimming took off 1 base at V and 1 base at J, with 11 bases between the two ends. CDR3 DNA sequence: TGTGCCAGCAGCTTAGGCGGGACACTTTCCTACGAGCAGTACTTC. Its translation: CASSLGGTLSYEQYF.

This clone was detected only a few times. The V call is TRBV18, the J call TRBJ2-1, with 9 bases matching TRBD1. The CDR3 runs 17 residues. Germline CDR1 and CDR2: KGHSH and LQKENI. J gave up 9 bases and V 0 bases, and 12 bases lay outside the gene matches. The CDR3 coding sequence is TGTGCCAGCTCACCACCCCTGTGGGACAGGGTACTACGTGAGCAGTTCTTC. Translated, it gives CASSPPLWDRVLREQFF.

V is TRBV29-1 and J is TRBJ2-3, with 10 positions matching TRBD2. Germline V CDR1 and CDR2: SQVTM, ANQGSEA. There are 14 residues in the CDR3. V shed 6 bases, J shed 7 bases, and the junction held 10 bases outside the gene matches. The CDR3 loop reads CSVVLAGVGNTQYF. CDR3 nucleotide sequence: TGCAGCGTCGTCCTAGCGGGAGTTGGAAATACGCAGTATTTT.

This clone came up a few times. This chain joins TRBV7-9 and TRBJ2-2; 7 bases align to TRBD1. The CDR3 runs 15 residues. The germline V gene encodes CDR1 SEHNR and CDR2 FQNEAQ (reference sequence). The J segment lost 1 base and the V segment lost 7 bases, leaving 6 bases of the junction unmatched. The CDR3 nucleotides are TGTGCCAGCAACCCGACAGGGTGGAACACCGGGGAGCTGTTTTTT. Its protein product is CASNPTGWNTGELFF.

This rearrangement joins TRBV29-1 to TRBJ2-7; 8 nucleotides line up with TRBD2. Germline CDR1 is SQVTM and CDR2 is ANQGSEA. CDR3 length: 14 amino acids. With V trimmed by 5 bases and J by 2 bases, 8 bases remained unmatched. The DNA for the CDR3 is TGCAGCGTTCGTCAGGCGGGAGGCCCCTACGAGCAGTACTTC. Translating it yields CSVRQAGGPYEQYF.

This clone turned up a few times. The chain combines TRBV5-5 with TRBJ2-7; 14 nucleotides line up with TRBD2. Germline V gene sequence: CDR1 SGHKS, CDR2 YYEKEE (reference sequence). The V gene end was trimmed by 4 bases and the J gene end by 9 bases; junction bases not matched to a gene: 9. The CDR3 totals 15 residues. CDR3 protein: CASSLTSGRAMGQYF. CDR3 bases: TGTGCCAGCAGCCTGACTAGCGGGAGGGCCATGGGGCAGTACTTC. Full variable domain (rest looked up from reference TRBV5-5 and TRBJ2-7): DAGVTQSPTHLIKTRGQQVTLRCSPISGHKSVSWYQQVLGQGPQFIFQYYEKEERGRGNFPDRFSARQFPNYSSELNVNALLLGDSALYLCASSLTSGRAMGQYFGPGTRLTVT.

This clone has only one observation. This sequence joins TRBV6-6 and TRBJ2-6; D is unclear. The germline V and J ends were trimmed by 7 bases and 0 bases, with 1 base remaining between them. The CDR3 is made up of 12 amino acids. Germline CDR1 and CDR2: MNHNY and SVGAGI (reference sequence). The CDR3 DNA sequence: TGTGCCAGCAACTCTGGGGCCAACGTCCTGACTTTC. This encodes CASNSGANVLTF.

The rearrangement uses TRBV6-5 and TRBJ1-1; D perhaps matches TRBD1 (5 bases). CDR1 MNHEY and CDR2 SVGAGI come from the germline V gene. This CDR3 contains 13 residues. V lost 3 bases and J lost 4, with 9 bases in between. CDR3 region: CASSYGGFTEAFF. The CDR3 DNA sequence: TGTGCCAGCAGTTATGGGGGATTCACTGAAGCTTTCTTT.

The rearrangement uses TRBV28 and TRBJ2-7, with no clear D. CDR1 is MDHEN and CDR2 is SYDVKM in the germline V gene. Trimming shortened V by 1 base and J by 4 bases, and 8 bases separated the two germline ends. This CDR3 contains 13 residues. Written as DNA, the CDR3 is TGTGCCAGCAGTTTATCAGGTCCTTACGAGCAGTACTTC. Translation: CASSLSGPYEQYF.

The V and J genes are TRBV7-9 and TRBJ2-1; unclear D gene. This CDR3 is 12 amino acids long. With 1 base removed from V and 7 bases from J, the gap between germline ends came to 5 bases. Germline loops: CDR1 SEHNR, CDR2 FQNEAQ (reference sequence). CDR3 amino acids: CASSLGWNEQFF. The CDR3 DNA sequence: TGTGCCAGCAGCTTAGGATGGAATGAGCAGTTCTTC.